The clone carrying this T cell receptor beta chain was detected many times. Antigen: not known. These data originate in a study of human T cells and chemical hapten exposure. About the research overall: On roughly 2 cm by roughly 2 cm of upper inner arm skin, sensitization was performed with 2% DPC. Findings and limits, study-wide: PT1 expanded TCR counts and patch test score were linked, and their correlation was positive. Significantly greater numbers of large CDR3 similarity clusters came from expanded TCRs than from controls.

Time point defined: pre-sensitization, week 0. Treatment given: therapeutic diphenylcyclopropenone sensitization with weekly scalp DPC. Before extraction, the whole blood was not fractionated, and total RNA was taken from it. TCRdb reanalysed the RACE reads using MiXCR and keeps one entry per CDR3 protein. The sample records about 120,000 distinct CDR3 sequences, approximately 13% being singletons. The receptor comes from a young woman with alopecia areata. Some clones in this sample may be carry-over from other donors' samples. Sequences were derived from whole blood, sampled in connection with sensitization to the hapten diphenylcyclopropenone (DPC).

The CDR3 DNA reads as TGTGCCAGCGCTTCGGACAGGGCTCCCTACGAGCAGTACTTC. Translation gives CASASDRAPYEQYF. The V call is TRBV6-5, the J call TRBJ2-7, with 8 positions matching TRBD1. J lost 2 bases, V lost 8 bases, and 8 bases had no gene match. The CDR3 runs 14 residues. The V gene's germline CDR1 is MNHEY and CDR2 SVGAGI.